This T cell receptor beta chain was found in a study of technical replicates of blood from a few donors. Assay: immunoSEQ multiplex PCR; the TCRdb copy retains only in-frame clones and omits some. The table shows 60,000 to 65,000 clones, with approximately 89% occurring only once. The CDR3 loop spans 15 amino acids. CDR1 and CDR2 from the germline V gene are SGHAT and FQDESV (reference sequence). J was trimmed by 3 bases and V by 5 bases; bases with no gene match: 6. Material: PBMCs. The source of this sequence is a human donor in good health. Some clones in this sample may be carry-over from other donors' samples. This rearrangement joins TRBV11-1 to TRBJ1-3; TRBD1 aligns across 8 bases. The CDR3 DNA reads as TGTGCCAGCAGCCGCTACAGGGGGATTGGAAACACCATATATTTT. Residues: CASSRYRGIGNTIYF.